This entry features one TCR beta chain sequence. Its antigen remains undetermined. Base qualities are not recorded, but no much larger clone differs from it by a single base. Instrument on record: Illumina NovaSeq 6000. TCRalpha and TCRbeta cDNA libraries were constructed by 5'RACE with constant-segment primers, with sample barcodes and unique molecular identifiers being introduced. RNA was extracted from every sample with Trizol reagent. Libraries were amplified in two PCR steps, with a second sample barcode and Illumina TruSeq adapters added in the second step. Libraries were sequenced on an Illumina NovaSeq with 2 x 150 bp paired-end reads. The paper's processing steps were these. With migec v1.2.7, reads were demultiplexed and then collapsed into UMI-guided consensus sequences. Using mixcr v2.1.11, the UMI consensuses were aligned to TRA and TRB V and J templates and assembled into clonotypes. A clonotype was counted as expanded or contracted only when both edgeR and NoisET called the clonotype significant, with the noise models trained on biological replicates. For edgeR calls, the thresholds were a false discovery rate-adjusted p below 0.01 and a log2 fold-change of 1. As an exploratory analysis of dynamics, max-normalized trajectories of the 1000 most abundant clonotypes were examined by PCA with hierarchical clustering. Separately sequenced CD4+ and CD8+ repertoires were used to assign the CD4 or CD8 phenotype of responding clones. TCRdb itself trimmed the public reads at Q25 with fastp, ran MiXCR and retained productive beta chains. Rows matching on CDR3 protein sequence are summarized as one entry with the most common DNA and genes. For this entry, the V and J calls and clone size follow TCRdb and not the study's own pipeline. This sample holds 400,000 to 500,000 distinct CDR3 sequences; 20% were observed only once. The ten largest clonotypes hold approximately 8.4% of the sample.

The V end loses 11 bases and the J end loses 4 bases, and a stretch of 24 bases separates them. The CDR3 holds 15 amino acids from the cysteine to the phenylalanine. Left in the record is the CDR3 DNA by itself, 45 bases read in frame from the first base. The germline V gene specifies MDHEN as CDR1 and SYDVKM as CDR2. Ficoll-Paque density gradient centrifugation was used to isolate PBMCs. This specimen belongs to a study of T-cell memory formation after mild COVID-19 (dated by TCRdb to the early 2020s). At the level of the whole study: TCR sequence clusters from the two donors were found to be largely donor specific. In a couple of donors, T-cell clones that expanded and contracted after mild COVID-19 were tracked by sequencing TCRalpha and TCRbeta repertoires over time. Two young, previously healthy adult volunteers made up the cohort, one male and one female.

Results and caveats for the whole study, not just this receptor: Only two mild cases were covered by the study, and larger cohorts that include severe cases with pre-infection samples were considered necessary. Contracting CD4+ clones were found mainly in CM and EM memory subsets, while CD8+ clones were enriched in EMRA. Whether the second-wave clones peaking on day 37 were SARS-CoV-2 specific was not confirmed. The detection of some responding clones in pre-infection memory suggests that pre-existing cross-reactive memory T cells joined the SARS-CoV-2 response. Clones that contracted from day 15 to 85 showed balanced CD4/CD8 phenotypes, whereas a second wave of clones that expanded from day 15 to 37 leaned towards CD4+.

Here the chain combines TRBV28 and TRBJ2-7; D gene: possibly TRBD2, on 6 matching bases. Sequencing input: PBMCs or a T cell subset sorted from them (not recorded which). The origin of this receptor is an adult woman who had mild COVID-19 (a few samples of this study predate the infection). The sample titles of this study are shuffled in the database, so cell type and time point are left out; the donor was told from shared clones. For the CDR3, the sequence is CASAAGPRIGYEQYF. The base sequence is TGTGCCTCAGCCGCGGGACCACGTATCGGTTACGAGCAGTACTTC. The CDR3 plus the reference TRBV28 and TRBJ2-7 genes for the other parts give the full variable domain: DVKVTQSSRYLVKRTGEKVFLECVQDMDHENMFWYRQDPGLGLRLIYFSYDVKMKEKGDIPEGYSVSREKKERFSLILESASTNQTSMYLCASAAGPRIGYEQYFGPGTRLTVT.